This is a list of T cell receptor beta chains from one sample in a study of T cells in localized non-small cell lung cancer. Assay: immunoSEQ multiplex PCR; the TCRdb copy retains only in-frame clones and omits some. Seen here are more than 3,500 clones, roughly 25% observed once, and the top ten hold 8.2%. Material: lung tumor tissue, obtained before any cancer treatment. Receptors were obtained from an older male donor with stage I lung adenocarcinoma. CDR3s include the opening cysteine and the closing phenylalanine or tryptophan. A D gene is named only where the DNA matches it firmly. Part of the rows lack a size; the others show once, few, many or a class for expanded clones.

J gene	V gene	D gene	clone size	CDR3 protein	CDR3 DNA
TRBJ2-7	TRBV11-3	.	few	CASSSGRQSYEQYF	TGTGCCAGCAGCTCGGGACGGCAATCCTACGAGCAGTACTTC
TRBJ1-5	TRBV6-8	.	medium-sized	CASSRGEGPSNQPQHF	TGTGCCAGCAGTCGCGGGGAGGGCCCGAGCAATCAGCCCCAGCATTTT
TRBJ2-7	TRBV9	.	few	CASSAEAAYEQYF	TGTGCCAGCAGTGCGGAGGCTGCCTACGAGCAGTACTTC
TRBJ1-5	TRBV6-8	.	few	CASSYFRDFNQPQHF	TGTGCCAGCAGTTACTTCCGGGACTTTAATCAGCCCCAGCATTTT
TRBJ2-5	TRBV6-7	TRBD1	.	CASSRQGLVGETQYF	TGTGCCAGCAGCAGACAGGGGTTGGTAGGGGAGACCCAGTACTTC
TRBJ1-2	TRBV11-3	TRBD1	.	CASSSLRGQGGTNYGYTF	TGTGCCAGCAGCTCACTTCGGGGACAGGGGGGTACTAACTATGGCTACACCTTC
TRBJ2-1	TRBV19	TRBD2	.	CASSPIIGAGGLYNEQFF	TGTGCCAGTAGTCCCATAATTGGGGCGGGGGGGCTTTACAATGAGCAGTTCTTC
TRBJ2-5	TRBV28	.	few	CASSSGLRTQYF	TGTGCCAGCAGTTCGGGCCTACGGACCCAGTACTTC
TRBJ2-1	TRBV12-1	.	.	CASSFPPWPSGGGEQFF	TGTGCCAGCAGCTTTCCTCCTTGGCCTAGCGGGGGGGGTGAGCAGTTCTTC
TRBJ2-3	TRBV30	.	.	CAWSPRGLSTDTQYF	TGTGCCTGGAGTCCCCGGGGTCTCAGCACAGATACGCAGTATTTT
TRBJ2-3	TRBV11-3	TRBD2	.	CASKTSGDSHTQYF	TGTGCCAGCAAGACTAGCGGGGACTCCCATACGCAGTATTTT
TRBJ1-2	TRBV11-3	.	medium-sized	CASSSTQGYSGYTF	TGTGCCAGCAGCTCTACACAGGGTTATTCTGGCTACACCTTC
TRBJ1-4	TRBV28	.	.	CASSTTNEKLFF	TGTGCCAGCAGTACTACTAATGAAAAACTGTTTTTT
TRBJ1-6	TRBV30	.	.	CAWRPLINSPLHF	TGTGCCTGGCGACCGCTAATCAATTCACCCCTCCACTTT
TRBJ1-5	TRBV12-5	TRBD1	.	CASHSPGQGAFSQPQHF	TGTGCCAGCCACTCTCCGGGACAGGGGGCGTTCAGTCAGCCCCAGCATTTT
TRBJ2-7	TRBV11-3	.	.	CASSPGQSSYEQYF	TGTGCCAGCAGCCCAGGACAGAGCTCCTACGAGCAGTACTTC
TRBJ1-5	TRBV6-8	.	.	CASSYGTPYSNQPQHF	TGTGCCAGCAGTTATGGGACACCGTATAGCAATCAGCCCCAGCATTTT
TRBJ1-1	TRBV19	.	large	CASKHGESTEAFF	TGTGCCAGTAAACACGGGGAGAGCACTGAAGCTTTCTTT
TRBJ2-2	TRBV5-1	TRBD2	.	CASRLRLAAWHTGELFF	TGCGCCAGCAGACTGAGACTAGCGGCCTGGCACACCGGGGAGCTGTTTTTT
TRBJ1-2	TRBV29-1	.	.	CSVEDQPTNGYTF	TGCAGCGTTGAAGATCAACCGACGAATGGCTACACCTTC
TRBJ2-2	TRBV1	.	.	CASSPSGAITGELFF	TGCGCCAGCAGCCCTAGCGGGGCCATCACCGGGGAGCTGTTTTTT
TRBJ2-1	TRBV14	TRBD2	once	CASSRTRTSGVDNEQFF	TGTGCCAGCAGTCGTACGAGGACTAGCGGGGTGGACAATGAGCAGTTCTTC